This entry is about one T cell receptor beta chain. This sample was included in a study of PD-1 blockade in classical Hodgkin lymphoma. Clones were sequenced by immunoSEQ multiplex PCR, and TCRdb holds only the in-frame ones, with some missing. The repertoire has roughly 30,000 clones, about four fifths of them found once; the top ten carry roughly a sixth. Noted time point: cycle 4 day 1 (C4D1), after 5 to 7 weeks of nivolumab. After autologous stem cell transplantation all patients relapsed, and prior brentuximab vedotin exposure differed between cohorts. Source: peripheral blood mononuclear cells (PBMCs), taken before the fourth cycle of nivolumab. The receptor was derived from a human donor with classical Hodgkin lymphoma.

The chain's CDR3 is CASSLVRVKNTEAFF. The CDR3 DNA reads TGTGCCAGCAGCTTAGTTAGGGTAAAGAACACTGAAGCTTTCTTT. The V and J genes are TRBV7-3 and TRBJ1-1; no reliable D call. V shed 2 bases and J shed 1 base, with 11 bases lying between them. The CDR3 sequence is 15 residues long. Per germline, CDR1 SGHTA and CDR2 FQGTGA.